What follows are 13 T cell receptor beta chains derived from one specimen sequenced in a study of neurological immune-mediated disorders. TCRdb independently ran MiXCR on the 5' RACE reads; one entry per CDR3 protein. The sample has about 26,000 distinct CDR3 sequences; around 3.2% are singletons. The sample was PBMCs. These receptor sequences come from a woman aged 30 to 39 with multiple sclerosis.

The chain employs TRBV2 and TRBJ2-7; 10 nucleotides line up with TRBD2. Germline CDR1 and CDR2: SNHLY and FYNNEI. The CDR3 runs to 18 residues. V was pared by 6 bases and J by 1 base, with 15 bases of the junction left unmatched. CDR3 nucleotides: TGTGCCAGCAGAGTGAGGTCTAGCGGGAGAGGGGCTTCCTACGAGCAGTACTTC. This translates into CASRVRSSGRGASYEQYF.

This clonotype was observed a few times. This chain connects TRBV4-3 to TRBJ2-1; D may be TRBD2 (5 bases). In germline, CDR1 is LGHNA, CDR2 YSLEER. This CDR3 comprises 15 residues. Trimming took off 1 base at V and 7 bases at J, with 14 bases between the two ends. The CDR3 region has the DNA TGCGCCAGCAGCCAAGGATGGGCGCCGGGGAATGAGCAGTTCTTC. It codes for CASSQGWAPGNEQFF.

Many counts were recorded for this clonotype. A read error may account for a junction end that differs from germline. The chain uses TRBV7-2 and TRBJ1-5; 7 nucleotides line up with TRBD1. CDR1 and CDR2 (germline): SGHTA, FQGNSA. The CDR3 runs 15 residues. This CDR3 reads CASSLAGQINQPQNF. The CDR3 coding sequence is TGTGCCAGCAGCTTAGCGGGACAGATAAATCAGCCCCAGAATTTT.

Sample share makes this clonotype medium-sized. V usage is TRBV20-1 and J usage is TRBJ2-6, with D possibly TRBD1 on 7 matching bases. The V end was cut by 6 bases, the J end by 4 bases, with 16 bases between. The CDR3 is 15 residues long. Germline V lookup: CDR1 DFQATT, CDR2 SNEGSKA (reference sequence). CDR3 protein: CSAKQGGSGANVLTF. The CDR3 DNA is TGCAGTGCGAAGCAGGGGGGTTCAGGGGCCAACGTCCTGACTTTC.

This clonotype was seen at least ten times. The CDR3 spells CSVEDLGTHEQYF. CDR3 bases: TGCAGCGTTGAAGATTTGGGGACCCACGAGCAGTACTTC. This rearrangement joins TRBV29-1 to TRBJ2-7; D assignment may be TRBD1 or TRBD2 (5 bases each). Trimming removed 0 bases at V and 5 bases at J, with 11 bases between. CDR1 SQVTM and CDR2 ANQGSEA come from the germline V gene. The length of the CDR3 is 13 residues.

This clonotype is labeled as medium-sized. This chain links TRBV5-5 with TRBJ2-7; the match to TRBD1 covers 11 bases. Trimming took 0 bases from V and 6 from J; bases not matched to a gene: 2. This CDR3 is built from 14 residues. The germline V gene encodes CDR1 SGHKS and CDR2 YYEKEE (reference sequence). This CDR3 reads CASSLGTGGLEQYF. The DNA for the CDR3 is TGTGCCAGCAGCTTGGGGACAGGGGGCCTCGAGCAGTACTTC.

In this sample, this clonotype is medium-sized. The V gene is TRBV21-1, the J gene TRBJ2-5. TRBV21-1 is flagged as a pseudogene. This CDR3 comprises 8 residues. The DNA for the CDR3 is TGTGCCAGCAGCAAAGGCAACTTC. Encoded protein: CASSKGNF.

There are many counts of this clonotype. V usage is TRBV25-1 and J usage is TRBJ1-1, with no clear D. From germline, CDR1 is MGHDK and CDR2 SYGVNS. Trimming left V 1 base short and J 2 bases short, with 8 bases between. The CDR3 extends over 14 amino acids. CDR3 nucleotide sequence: TGTGCCAGCAGTGAATCGGGAGAAAACACTGAAGCTTTCTTT. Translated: CASSESGENTEAFF.

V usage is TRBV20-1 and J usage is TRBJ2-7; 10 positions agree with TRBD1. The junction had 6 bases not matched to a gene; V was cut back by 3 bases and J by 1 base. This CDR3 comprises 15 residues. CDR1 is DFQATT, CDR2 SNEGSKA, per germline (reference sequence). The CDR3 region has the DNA TGCAGTGCTAGCAGTCCGGGACAGGGGTCCTACGAGCAGTACTTC. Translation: CSASSPGQGSYEQYF.

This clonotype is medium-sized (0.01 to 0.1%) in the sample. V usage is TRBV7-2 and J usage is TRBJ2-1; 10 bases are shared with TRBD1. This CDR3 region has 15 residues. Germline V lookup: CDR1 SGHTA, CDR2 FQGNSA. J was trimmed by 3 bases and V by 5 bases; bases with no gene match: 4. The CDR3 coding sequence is TGTGCCAGCAGCCCGGGACAGGGGATCTACAATGAGCAGTTCTTC. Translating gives CASSPGQGIYNEQFF.

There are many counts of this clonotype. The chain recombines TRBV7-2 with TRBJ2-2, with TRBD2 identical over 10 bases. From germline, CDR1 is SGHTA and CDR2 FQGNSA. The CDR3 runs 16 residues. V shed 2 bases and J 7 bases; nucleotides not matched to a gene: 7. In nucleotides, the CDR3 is TGTGCCAGCAGCTTACAAGCGGGAGGGCCCGACGGGGAGCTGTTTTTT. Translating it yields CASSLQAGGPDGELFF.

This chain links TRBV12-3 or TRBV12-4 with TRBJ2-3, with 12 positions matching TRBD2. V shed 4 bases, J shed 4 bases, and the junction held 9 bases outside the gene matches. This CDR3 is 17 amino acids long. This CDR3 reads CASSSGSTSGRADTQYF. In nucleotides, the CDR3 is TGTGCCAGCAGTTCCGGATCGACTAGCGGGAGAGCAGATACGCAGTATTTT.

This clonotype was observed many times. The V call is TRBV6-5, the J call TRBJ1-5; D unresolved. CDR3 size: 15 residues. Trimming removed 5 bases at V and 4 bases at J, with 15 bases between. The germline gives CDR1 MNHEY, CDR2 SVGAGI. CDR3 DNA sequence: TGTGCCAGCAGTCTATCTTTAGCGGGAAATCAGCCCCAGCATTTT. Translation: CASSLSLAGNQPQHF.